At least ten counts were recorded for the clone carrying this TCR beta chain. The antigen is not known. The sample originates from a study of Graves' ophthalmopathy and Graves' hyperthyroidism. Study background: If no ophthalmopathy appeared within 18 months of follow-up, hyperthyroidism was termed stable.

Findings and caveats of the study: Blood also carried most expanded thyroid clonotypes exceeding 0.001 frequency.

The sequenced template was RNA, covering the TCR beta CDR3 region. RT-PCR was first run with HTBI primers, then multiplex PCR in a second round. TCRdb re-called the multiplex PCR reads through MiXCR, storing one row per CDR3 protein. Among more than 1,000,000 distinct CDR3 sequences listed, 35% to 40% were seen once. The study excluded patients with other autoimmune diseases, uncontrolled infections, pregnancy or lactation. The diagnosis was founded upon clinical symptoms, serum thyroxine, TRAb, thyroid ultrasound and orbital computed tomography. The length of the CDR3 is 11 residues. V was clipped by 0 bases and J by 9 bases, with 4 bases between them. Germline V CDR1 and CDR2: SGHRS, YFSETQ.

The sequencing input was peripheral blood or thyroid tissue (not recorded which). The receptor's source is an adult man with Graves' hyperthyroidism. This chain uses TRBV5-1 with TRBJ2-1; no definite D call. CDR3 in DNA: TGCGCCAGCAGCTTGGTCTCTGAGCAGTTCTTC. It specifies CASSLVSEQFF. The entire variable domain, with the rest obtained from reference TRBV5-1 and TRBJ2-1, is as follows: KAGVTQTPRYLIKTRGQQVTLSCSPISGHRSVSWYQQTPGQGLQFLFEYFSETQRNKGNFPGRFSGRQFSNSRSEMNVSTLELGDSALYLCASSLVSEQFFGPGTRLTVL.